The 26 T cell receptor beta chains given below trace back to one sample, sequenced in a study of cytomegalovirus exposure and HLA in healthy donors. Primers included in the PCR were 60 Vbeta and 13 Jbeta primers. Here immunoSEQ multiplex PCR was the method, and the copy in TCRdb shows in-frame clones only, minus some. In all, the sample yields around 27,000 clones. Sequenced input: PBMCs. These receptors all stem from a young man in good health and CMV-seronegative.

DNA of the CDR3: TGTGCCAGCAGGTCTGTGGGACTAGCGGGAGGGCCAGGCACAGATACGCAGTATTTT. Translated, it gives CASRSVGLAGGPGTDTQYF. The V gene is TRBV11-2, the J gene TRBJ2-3; 16 nucleotides line up with TRBD2. The germline CDR1 and CDR2 sequences are SGHAT and FQNNGV. V shed 6 bases and J 1 base; nucleotides not matched to a gene: 10. The CDR3 is 19 residues long.

V is TRBV29-1 and J is TRBJ2-1; D might be TRBD2 (6 bases). Germline CDR1 and CDR2: SQVTM and ANQGSEA. CDR3 length: 13 amino acids. V lost 1 base, J lost 7 bases, and 11 bases lay in between. CDR3 DNA: TGCAGCGTTGAAGGCGGGGTTGTGAATGAGCAGTTCTTC. It translates to CSVEGGVVNEQFF.

The V gene is TRBV11-3, the J gene TRBJ1-1, with 7 bases that match TRBD1. The CDR3 contains 13 residues. From germline, CDR1 is SGHNT and CDR2 YENEEA. The V gene end was trimmed by 5 bases and the J gene end by 8 bases; junction bases not matched to a gene: 8. The CDR3 loop is CASSHDRVPEAFF. CDR3 nucleotides: TGTGCCAGCAGCCACGACAGGGTCCCAGAAGCTTTCTTT.

This chain links TRBV6-1 with TRBJ2-7, with 8 bases identical to TRBD1. Germline-derived CDR1 and CDR2 are MNHNS and SASEGT. This CDR3 is 13 amino acids long. Losses at the gene ends were 5 bases for V and 4 bases for J; bases not matched to a gene: 4. The chain's CDR3 is CASSPGQEYEQYF. CDR3 in DNA: TGTGCCAGCAGTCCGGGACAGGAGTACGAGCAGTACTTC.

This rearrangement joins TRBV6-1 to TRBJ2-5; possibly TRBD2 for D (6 bases). The germline V and J ends were trimmed by 6 bases and 5 bases, with 16 bases remaining between them. The germline V gene has CDR1 MNHNS and CDR2 SASEGT. The CDR3 is 14 amino acids. This chain's CDR3 is CASRTPGVRETQYF. The CDR3 DNA sequence: TGTGCCAGCAGGACCCCGGGGGTCCGGGAGACCCAGTACTTC.

The chain links TRBV9 to TRBJ2-3; TRBD2 agrees at 15 bases. The V gene's germline CDR1 is SGDLS and CDR2 YYNGEE. The CDR3 is made up of 17 amino acids. J gave up 0 bases and V 6 bases, and 5 bases lay outside the gene matches. CDR3 DNA sequence: TGTGCCAGCACACCGGGACTAGCGGGGGGCAGCACAGATACGCAGTATTTT. This sequence encodes CASTPGLAGGSTDTQYF.

This chain connects TRBV5-1 to TRBJ1-2; D is uncertain. Germline-derived CDR1 and CDR2 are SGHRS and YFSETQ. Trimming took 6 bases from V and 3 from J, leaving 12 bases between them. This CDR3 comprises 13 residues. The CDR3 DNA reads TGCGCCAGCACATTGAAACTTCACTATGGCTACACCTTC. This encodes CASTLKLHYGYTF.

The J gene is TRBJ1-6, the V gene TRBV9, with a tentative D call TRBD1 (5 bases). The CDR3 covers 17 residues. The V and J ends lost 0 bases and 13 bases respectively, with 23 bases between them. Germline V gene lookup returns CDR1 SGDLS and CDR2 YYNGEE. The CDR3 region has the DNA TGTGCCAGCAGCGTAGTAGCAGGGAAGGAATTCAAGGCGCCCCTCCACTTT. It specifies CASSVVAGKEFKAPLHF. Full variable domain (remainder filled in from reference TRBV9 and TRBJ1-6): DSGVTQTPKHLITATGQRVTLRCSPRSGDLSVYWYQQSLDQGLQFLIQYYNGEERAKGNILERFSAQQFPDLHSELNLSSLELGDSALYFCASSVVAGKEFKAPLHFGNGTRLTVT.

The chain carries TRBV29-1 and TRBJ2-5, with 10 bases fitting TRBD2. V was pared by 4 bases and J by 0 bases, with 14 bases of the junction left unmatched. The germline V gene encodes CDR1 SQVTM and CDR2 ANQGSEA. This CDR3 spans 18 amino acids. CDR3 protein: CSVAPRPSGGQYQETQYF. CDR3 sequence (DNA): TGCAGCGTTGCCCCTAGGCCTAGCGGGGGCCAGTACCAAGAGACCCAGTACTTC.

Frequency places this clone as medium-sized. The V gene is TRBV2, the J gene TRBJ1-3; possible D gene TRBD1, 5 bases. CDR1 SNHLY and CDR2 FYNNEI come from the germline V gene. This CDR3 comprises 14 residues. The germline V and J ends were trimmed by 7 bases and 0 bases, with 10 bases remaining between them. DNA for the CDR3: TGTGCCAGCATCGACAGTTCCTCTGGAAACACCATATATTTT. Translation: CASIDSSSGNTIYF.

V and J are TRBV6-5 and TRBJ2-1, with 11 bases that match TRBD2. This CDR3 is built from 15 residues. V shed 5 bases and J 7 bases; nucleotides not matched to a gene: 7. Looked up from germline, CDR1 is MNHEY and CDR2 is SVGAGI. Here the CDR3 DNA reads TGTGCCAGCAGTCATGTAGCGGGGGGGGGTAATGAGCAGTTCTTC. Translation gives CASSHVAGGGNEQFF.

J is TRBJ1-5 and V is TRBV28, with D possibly TRBD1 on 5 matching bases. Germline lookup yields CDR1 MDHEN and CDR2 SYDVKM. Trimming removed 3 bases from V and 4 bases from J, with 10 bases in between. The CDR3 spans 14 residues. In DNA form, the CDR3 reads TGTGCCAGCAGTTTCCCCAGGGTTAATCAGCCCCAGCATTTT. It specifies CASSFPRVNQPQHF.

This sequence joins TRBV18 and TRBJ2-1; 9 bases are shared with TRBD1. V shed 7 bases, J shed 3 bases, and the junction held 13 bases outside the gene matches. The CDR3 loop spans 17 amino acids. Per germline, CDR1 KGHSH and CDR2 LQKENI. The CDR3 is CASFSNGQGRNYNEQFF. CDR3 in DNA: TGTGCCAGCTTCTCAAACGGACAGGGGCGAAACTACAATGAGCAGTTCTTC.

The CDR3 region is CASSLSGSTYNEQFF. The CDR3 DNA sequence: TGTGCCAGCAGTCTAAGCGGGAGTACCTACAATGAGCAGTTCTTC. The rearrangement uses TRBV7-2 and TRBJ2-1, with 8 bases identical to TRBD2. The CDR3 extends over 15 amino acids. In germline, CDR1 is SGHTA, CDR2 FQGNSA. The ends lost 6 bases at V and 2 bases at J; junction bases unmatched: 6.

The chain combines TRBV9 with TRBJ2-6; D perhaps matches TRBD2 (5 bases). Germline CDR1 SGDLS, CDR2 YYNGEE. V was cut by 4 bases and J by 4 bases, with 15 bases left in between. The CDR3 is 16 residues long. The CDR3 spells CASSPPSLGGANVLTF. CDR3 coding DNA: TGTGCCAGCAGCCCCCCTAGCCTGGGAGGGGCCAACGTCCTGACTTTC.

The chain joins TRBV27 to TRBJ2-7, with TRBD1 identical over 10 bases. CDR3 length: 17 amino acids. V shed 2 bases and J 7 bases; nucleotides not matched to a gene: 14. Per the germline V gene, CDR1 is MNHEY and CDR2 is SMNVEV (reference sequence). The CDR3 DNA is TGTGCCAGCAGTTTACGGGACCCGGGACAGGGGTTAGGGGAGCAGTACTTC. Protein: CASSLRDPGQGLGEQYF.

The chain combines TRBV5-1 with TRBJ2-3; weak D call: TRBD1 (6 bases). CDR1 is SGHRS and CDR2 is YFSETQ in the germline V gene. The CDR3 runs 16 residues. V was trimmed by 4 bases and J by 4 bases, leaving 19 bases between them. In nucleotides, the CDR3 is TGCGCCAGCAGCACGGGGACACTCGCCGGGGCAGATACGCAGTATTTT. Translation gives CASSTGTLAGADTQYF. The entire variable domain, with the rest obtained from reference TRBV5-1 and TRBJ2-3, is as follows: KAGVTQTPRYLIKTRGQQVTLSCSPISGHRSVSWYQQTPGQGLQFLFEYFSETQRNKGNFPGRFSGRQFSNSRSEMNVSTLELGDSALYLCASSTGTLAGADTQYFGPGTRLTVL.

The CDR3 loop is CASMGSISGNTIYF. The CDR3 coding sequence is TGTGCCAGCATGGGGAGTATCTCTGGAAACACCATATATTTT. This chain links TRBV6-1 with TRBJ1-3; D gene ambiguous. Germline V gives CDR1 MNHNS, CDR2 SASEGT. The CDR3 covers 14 residues. The V end was cut by 7 bases, the J end by 0 bases, with 10 bases between.

The chain recombines TRBV7-8 with TRBJ2-5; D is unresolved. The CDR3 length is 14 residues. The V gene's germline CDR1 is SGHVS and CDR2 FQNEAQ. V shed 6 bases and J shed 0 bases, with 11 bases lying between them. CDR3 nucleotide sequence: TGTGCCAGCAGGATTAGAGGTTACCAAGAGACCCAGTACTTC. Protein product: CASRIRGYQETQYF.

The V gene is TRBV7-9, the J gene TRBJ1-3; possibly TRBD1 for D (6 bases). Germline loops: CDR1 SEHNR, CDR2 FQNEAQ (reference sequence). V lost 3 bases, J lost 9 bases, and 18 bases lay in between. There are 15 residues in the CDR3. The CDR3 is CASSLGQSILGTIYF. CDR3 sequence (DNA): TGTGCCAGCAGCTTGGGACAATCGATCTTGGGCACCATATATTTT. Based on the CDR3 plus reference TRBV7-9 and TRBJ1-3, the full variable domain is DTGVSQNPRHKITKRGQNVTFRCDPISEHNRLYWYRQTLGQGPEFLTYFQNEAQLEKSRLLSDRFSAERPKGSFSTLEIQRTEQGDSAMYLCASSLGQSILGTIYFGEGSWLTVV.

The chain joins TRBV9 to TRBJ2-7, with D hard to call. V was cut by 4 bases and J by 3 bases, with 14 bases left in between. The CDR3 has 14 residues. Per the germline V gene, CDR1 is SGDLS and CDR2 is YYNGEE. For the CDR3, the DNA is TGTGCCAGCAGCCCGACATGGTTGAACTACGAGCAGTACTTC. Encoded protein: CASSPTWLNYEQYF. Full variable domain (remainder filled in from reference TRBV9 and TRBJ2-7): DSGVTQTPKHLITATGQRVTLRCSPRSGDLSVYWYQQSLDQGLQFLIQYYNGEERAKGNILERFSAQQFPDLHSELNLSSLELGDSALYFCASSPTWLNYEQYFGPGTRLTVT.

This chain connects TRBV20-1 to TRBJ1-2; TRBD1 matches 9 bases. The CDR3 extends over 10 amino acids. Unmatched junction bases numbered 4, after V lost 5 bases and J lost 12 bases. Germline assignment: CDR1 DFQATT and CDR2 SNEGSKA (reference sequence). DNA for the CDR3: TGCAGTGCTGCGGGACAGGGAAACACCTTC. It translates to CSAAGQGNTF.

The chain is built from TRBV11-3 and TRBJ1-4; 8 bases agree with TRBD1. After removal of 2 bases from V and 6 bases from J, the junction contained 5 bases not matched to a gene. This CDR3 has 15 amino acids. Germline V gene lookup returns CDR1 SGHNT and CDR2 YENEEA. CDR3 nucleotide sequence: TGTGCCAGCAGCTTAAAGGGGACAGGAGATGAAAAACTGTTTTTT. It yields the protein CASSLKGTGDEKLFF.

The J gene is TRBJ1-3, the V gene TRBV23-1, with D possibly matching TRBD1 (5 bases). TRBV23-1 is an open reading frame, and its role is uncertain. The CDR3 is made up of 19 amino acids. The ends were cut back, 8 bases at V and 0 bases at J, with 26 bases in the middle. CDR3 residues: CASHPRGGAGLLSGNTIYF. As DNA, the CDR3 is TGCGCCAGCCACCCCCGGGGAGGGGCCGGTCTCCTCTCTGGAAACACCATATATTTT.

The chain combines TRBV5-6 with TRBJ2-3; possible D gene TRBD2, 5 bases. Germline V lookup: CDR1 SGHDT, CDR2 YYEEEE. This CDR3 contains 15 residues. The V gene lost 2 bases and the J gene lost 15 bases, with 25 bases spanning the gap. CDR3 sequence reads: CASSFGGRISEGGYF. The DNA of the CDR3 is TGTGCCAGCAGCTTTGGAGGCAGGATCTCCGAAGGCGGATATTTT.

The V and J genes are TRBV19 and TRBJ1-1, with D perhaps matching TRBD1 (5 bases). This CDR3 is 12 amino acids long. The germline V gene encodes CDR1 LNHDA and CDR2 SQIVND (reference sequence). V was trimmed by 1 base and J by 11 bases, leaving 11 bases between them. The CDR3 DNA follows: TGTGCCAGTAGTATAGTTAAGGGGCAGGCTTTCTTT. Translation: CASSIVKGQAFF.